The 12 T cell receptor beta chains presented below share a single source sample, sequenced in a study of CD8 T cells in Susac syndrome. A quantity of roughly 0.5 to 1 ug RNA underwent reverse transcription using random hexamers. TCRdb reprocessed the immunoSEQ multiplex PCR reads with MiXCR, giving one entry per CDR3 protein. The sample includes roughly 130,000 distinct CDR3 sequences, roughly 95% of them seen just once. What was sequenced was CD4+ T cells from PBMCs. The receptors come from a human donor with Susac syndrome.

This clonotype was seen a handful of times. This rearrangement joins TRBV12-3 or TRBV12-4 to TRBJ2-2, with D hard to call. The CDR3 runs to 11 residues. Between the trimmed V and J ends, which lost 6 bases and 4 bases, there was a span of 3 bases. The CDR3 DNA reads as TGTGCCAGCAGGGTCACCGGGGAGCTGTTTTTT. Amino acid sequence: CASRVTGELFF.

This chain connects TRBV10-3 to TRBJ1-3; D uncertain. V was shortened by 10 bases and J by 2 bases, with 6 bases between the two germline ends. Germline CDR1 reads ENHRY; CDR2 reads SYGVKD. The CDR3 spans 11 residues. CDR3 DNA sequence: TGTGCCACCAGAGCTGGAAACACCATATATTTT. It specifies CATRAGNTIYF.

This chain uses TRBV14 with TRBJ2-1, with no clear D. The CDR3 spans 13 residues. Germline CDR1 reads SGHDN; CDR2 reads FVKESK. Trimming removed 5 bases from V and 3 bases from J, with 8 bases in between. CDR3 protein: CASSISNYNEQFF. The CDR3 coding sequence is TGTGCCAGCAGCATCAGCAACTACAATGAGCAGTTCTTC.

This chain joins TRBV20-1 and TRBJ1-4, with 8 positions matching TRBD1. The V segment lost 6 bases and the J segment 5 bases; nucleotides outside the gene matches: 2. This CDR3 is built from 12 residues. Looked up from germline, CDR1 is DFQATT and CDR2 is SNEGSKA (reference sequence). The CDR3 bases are TGCAGTGCCAGGGGGCGAAATGAAAAACTGTTTTTT. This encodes CSARGRNEKLFF.

The CDR3 region has the DNA TGTGCCAGCAGTCCAGGGACAGGGAATAATTCACCCCTCCACTTT. Its translation: CASSPGTGNNSPLHF. The chain combines TRBV27 with TRBJ1-6; TRBD1 matches at 9 bases. The length of the CDR3 is 15 residues. The ends lost 5 bases at V and 5 bases at J; junction bases unmatched: 4. CDR1 and CDR2 from the germline V gene are MNHEY and SMNVEV (reference sequence).

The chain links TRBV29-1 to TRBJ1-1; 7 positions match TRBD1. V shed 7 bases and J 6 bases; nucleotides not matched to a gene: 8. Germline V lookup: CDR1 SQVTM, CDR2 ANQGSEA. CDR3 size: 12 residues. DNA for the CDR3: TGCAGCGGGTGGGACAGACCGGCTGAAGCTTTCTTT. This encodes CSGWDRPAEAFF.

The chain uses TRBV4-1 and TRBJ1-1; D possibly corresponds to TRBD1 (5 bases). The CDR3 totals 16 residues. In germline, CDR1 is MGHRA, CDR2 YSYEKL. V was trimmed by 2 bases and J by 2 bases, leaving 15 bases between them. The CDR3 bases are TGCGCCAGCAGCCAACGCCGGGGGGGGGACAACACTGAAGCTTTCTTT. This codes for CASSQRRGGDNTEAFF.

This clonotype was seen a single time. CDR3 nucleotides: TGCGCCAGCAGCCAAGAAGGGAACGGGAGAAGGTTCGACGAGCAGTACTTC. This codes for CASSQEGNGRRFDEQYF. The chain employs TRBV4-1 and TRBJ2-7, with a weak D call TRBD2 (6 bases). The ends were cut back, 0 bases at V and 5 bases at J, with 20 bases in the middle. Germline CDR1 is MGHRA and CDR2 is YSYEKL. This CDR3 contains 17 residues.

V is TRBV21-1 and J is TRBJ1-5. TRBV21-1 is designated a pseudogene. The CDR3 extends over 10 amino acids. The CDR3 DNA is TGTGCCAGCAGTCAACTGCCCCAGCATTTT. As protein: CASSQLPQHF.

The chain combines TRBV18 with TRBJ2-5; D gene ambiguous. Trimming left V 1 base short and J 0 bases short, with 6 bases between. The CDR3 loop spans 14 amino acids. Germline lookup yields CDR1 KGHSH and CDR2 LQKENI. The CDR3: CASSPRGNQETQYF. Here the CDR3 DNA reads TGTGCCAGCTCACCACGGGGTAACCAAGAGACCCAGTACTTC.

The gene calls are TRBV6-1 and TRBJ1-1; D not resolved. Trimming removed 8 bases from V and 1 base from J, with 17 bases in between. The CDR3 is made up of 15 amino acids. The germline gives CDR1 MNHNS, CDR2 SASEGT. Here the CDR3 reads CASRAAVSANTEAFF. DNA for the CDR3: TGTGCCAGCCGTGCAGCAGTGTCGGCGAACACTGAAGCTTTCTTT.

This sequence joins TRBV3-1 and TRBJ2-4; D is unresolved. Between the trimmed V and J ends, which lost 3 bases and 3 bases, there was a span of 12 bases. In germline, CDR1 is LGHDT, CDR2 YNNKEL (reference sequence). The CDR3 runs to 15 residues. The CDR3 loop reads CASSHSSWVKNIQYF. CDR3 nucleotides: TGTGCCAGCAGCCATAGCAGTTGGGTCAAAAACATTCAGTACTTC. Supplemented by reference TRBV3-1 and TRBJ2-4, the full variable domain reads DTAVSQTPKYLVTQMGNDKSIKCEQNLGHDTMYWYKQDSKKFLKIMFSYNNKELIINETVPNRFSPKSPDKAHLNLHINSLELGDSAVYFCASSHSSWVKNIQYFGAGTRLSVL.